These 12 T cell receptor beta chains were sequenced from one sample in a study of T cells in Graves' hyperthyroidism and ophthalmopathy. RNA transcripts yielded amplified TCR beta CDR3 regions. During a first-round RT-PCR of the TCR CDR3, the HTBI primer set was used. A single record per CDR3 protein comes from TCRdb applying MiXCR to the multiplex PCR reads. The sample gives 800,000 or so distinct CDR3 sequences, over 35% of which show up once; around 10% is in the top ten. The specimen was blood. The receptors were sampled from a man between 18 and 29 years old with Graves' hyperthyroidism.

The V gene is TRBV6-1, the J gene TRBJ2-5; TRBD2 is a possible D gene (5 bases). V was trimmed by 4 bases and J by 2 bases, leaving 8 bases between them. CDR3 size: 13 residues. The germline V gene encodes CDR1 MNHNS and CDR2 SASEGT. CDR3 DNA sequence: TGTGCCAGCAGTGCGGGGAAACAAGAGACCCAGTACTTC. As protein: CASSAGKQETQYF.

This clonotype was seen many times. The genes are TRBV29-1 and TRBJ1-2; D remains ambiguous. Trimming took off 1 base at V and 9 bases at J, with 0 bases between the two ends. CDR1 is SQVTM, CDR2 ANQGSEA, per germline. The CDR3 totals 8 residues. The CDR3 spells CSVEGYTF. The CDR3 DNA reads as TGCAGCGTTGAAGGCTACACCTTC. Full variable domain (missing parts from reference TRBV29-1 and TRBJ1-2): SAVISQKPSRDICQRGTSLTIQCQVDSQVTMMFWYRQQPGQSLTLIATANQGSEATYESGFVIDKFPISRPNLTFSTLTVSNMSPEDSSIYLCSVEGYTFGSGTRLTVV.

This clonotype was recorded a few times. This rearrangement joins TRBV5-1 to TRBJ1-4; 8 bases align to TRBD1. CDR1 SGHRS and CDR2 YFSETQ come from the germline V gene. Trimming cost V 4 bases and J 7 bases; bases outside gene matches: 9. The CDR3 has 15 residues. CDR3 sequence (DNA): TGCGCCAGCAGCACACAGACAGGGGTCGGTGAAAAACTGTTTTTT. Protein product: CASSTQTGVGEKLFF.

The chain links TRBV6-6 to TRBJ1-1; possible D gene TRBD1, 5 bases. CDR1 MNHNY and CDR2 SVGAGI come from the germline V gene (reference sequence). CDR3 length: 15 amino acids. Deletions cut 0 bases from V and 2 bases from J, with 10 bases between. Here the CDR3 reads CASSYSVTDNTEAFF. CDR3 bases: TGTGCCAGCAGTTACTCAGTGACAGATAACACTGAAGCTTTCTTT.

This clonotype occurred a few times. The rearrangement links TRBV7-8 to TRBJ1-5; maybe TRBD1 (5 bases). Germline assignment: CDR1 SGHVS and CDR2 FQNEAQ. The CDR3 contains 13 residues. V was cut by 3 bases and J by 5 bases, with 8 bases left in between. CDR3 nucleotides: TGTGCCAGCAGCTTCCAGGGTTATCAGCCCCAGCATTTT. It specifies CASSFQGYQPQHF.

This clonotype appeared a few times. The J gene is TRBJ2-7, the V gene TRBV7-3; the match to TRBD2 covers 8 bases. The germline CDR1 and CDR2 sequences are SGHTA and FQGTGA. CDR3 length: 17 amino acids. Trimming took 0 bases from V and 6 from J; bases not matched to a gene: 13. The CDR3 reads CASSLTSREGWNAEQYF. The CDR3, as DNA: TGTGCCAGCAGCTTAACATCACGGGAGGGCTGGAATGCCGAGCAGTACTTC.

This clonotype was seen many times. This rearrangement joins TRBV19 to TRBJ1-1; D is possibly TRBD1 (5 bases). From germline, CDR1 is LNHDA and CDR2 SQIVND (reference sequence). CDR3 length equals 15 residues. The V end was cut by 9 bases, the J end by 4 bases, with 21 bases between. The CDR3 sequence is CASLGRGRERTEAFF. The CDR3 DNA follows: TGTGCCAGCCTAGGAAGAGGCAGGGAGCGCACTGAAGCTTTCTTT.

In regard to this clonotype: Compared with germline, one end of the junction differs, possibly owing to a read error. The chain carries TRBV20-1 and TRBJ1-1; D remains unclear. Germline loops: CDR1 DFQATT, CDR2 SNEGSKA (reference sequence). The CDR3 is made up of 13 amino acids. DNA of the CDR3: TGTGCCTGGAGTGTTCAGGCGAACACTGAAGCTTTCTTT. It translates to CAWSVQANTEAFF.

This clonotype was recorded at least ten times. The gene calls are TRBV9 and TRBJ1-1; a possible D gene is TRBD1 (5 bases). V shed 8 bases and J shed 0 bases, with 11 bases lying between them. Looked up from germline, CDR1 is SGDLS and CDR2 is YYNGEE. The CDR3 sequence is 13 residues long. The CDR3, as DNA: TGTGCCAGTACTACAGGCGTGAACACTGAAGCTTTCTTT. Residues: CASTTGVNTEAFF.

Turning to this clonotype: Compared with germline, one end of the junction differs, possibly owing to a read error. The chain has TRBV20-1 and TRBJ1-5, with unresolved D. The CDR3 totals 13 residues. Germline-derived CDR1 and CDR2 are DFQATT and SNEGSKA (reference sequence). The CDR3 DNA follows: TGCAGTGCTAGAGTGGGGAGCAATCAGCCCCAGCGTTTT. Its translation is CSARVGSNQPQRF.

Ten or more counts support this clonotype. The gene calls are TRBV29-1 and TRBJ2-7; 9 nucleotides match TRBD1. Germline-derived CDR1 and CDR2 are SQVTM and ANQGSEA. This CDR3 is built from 12 residues. V shed 6 bases, J shed 2 bases, and the junction held 2 bases outside the gene matches. Here the CDR3 reads CSVGDRAYEQYF. Here the CDR3 DNA reads TGCAGCGTAGGGGACAGGGCCTACGAGCAGTACTTC.

This clonotype has only a few counts. Compared with germline, one end of the junction differs, possibly owing to a read error. This chain joins TRBV7-2 and TRBJ1-6, with a weak D call TRBD1 (5 bases). The CDR3 is 17 amino acids. Germline V gene sequence: CDR1 SGHTA, CDR2 FQGNSA. This CDR3 is CASSLEGGGSYNSPLHF. The DNA of the CDR3 is TGCGCCAGCAGCCTCGAAGGTGGGGGCTCCTATAATTCACCCCTCCACTTT.